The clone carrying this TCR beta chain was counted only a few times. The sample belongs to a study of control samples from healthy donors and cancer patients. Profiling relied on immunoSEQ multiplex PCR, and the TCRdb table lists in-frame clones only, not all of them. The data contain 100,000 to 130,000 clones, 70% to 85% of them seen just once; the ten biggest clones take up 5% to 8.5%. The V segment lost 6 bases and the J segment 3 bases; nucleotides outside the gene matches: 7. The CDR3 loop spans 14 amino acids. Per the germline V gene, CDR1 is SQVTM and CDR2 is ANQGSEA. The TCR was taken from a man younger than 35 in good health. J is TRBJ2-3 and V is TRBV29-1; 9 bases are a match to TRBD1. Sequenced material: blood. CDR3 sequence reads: CSVDRGDRTDTQYF. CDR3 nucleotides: TGCAGCGTCGACAGGGGGGATAGGACAGATACGCAGTATTTT.